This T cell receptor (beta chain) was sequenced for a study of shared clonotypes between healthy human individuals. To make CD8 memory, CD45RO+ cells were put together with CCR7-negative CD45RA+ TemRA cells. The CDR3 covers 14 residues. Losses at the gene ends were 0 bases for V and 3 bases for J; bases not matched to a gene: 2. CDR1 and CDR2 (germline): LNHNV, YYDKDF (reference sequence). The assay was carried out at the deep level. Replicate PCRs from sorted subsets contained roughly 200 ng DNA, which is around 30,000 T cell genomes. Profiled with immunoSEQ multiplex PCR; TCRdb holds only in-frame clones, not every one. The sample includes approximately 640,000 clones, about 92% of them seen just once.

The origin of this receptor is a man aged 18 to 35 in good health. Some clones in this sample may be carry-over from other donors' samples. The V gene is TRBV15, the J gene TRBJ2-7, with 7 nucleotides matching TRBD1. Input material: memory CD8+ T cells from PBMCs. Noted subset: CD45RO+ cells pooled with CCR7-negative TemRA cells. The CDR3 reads CATSRDRGNYEQYF. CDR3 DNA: TGTGCCACCAGCAGAGACAGGGGGAACTACGAGCAGTACTTC.